These 5 T cell receptor beta chains came from one sample sequenced in a study of T cell repertoires in cytomegalovirus infection. TCRdb reanalysed the reads using MiXCR and keeps one entry per CDR3 protein. The table includes about 140,000 distinct CDR3 sequences, roughly 6% detected once. The material sequenced was PBMCs. Receptors originate from a human donor in good health (CMV status not recorded). Some clones in this sample may be carry-over from other donors' samples.

Comments on this clonotype: A read error is possible here, since a much larger clone lies one base away. The DNA for the CDR3 is TGCAGTGCTCAACCCGCGGCTAGCGGGGGCTACGAGCAGTACTTC. Protein: CSAQPAASGGYEQYF. J is TRBJ2-7 and V is TRBV20-1; TRBD2 matches 10 bases. From germline, CDR1 is DFQATT and CDR2 SNEGSKA (reference sequence). The ends lost 5 bases at V and 3 bases at J; junction bases unmatched: 10. The CDR3 has 15 amino acids.

This clonotype has a count of ten or more. This rearrangement joins TRBV19 to TRBJ2-2, with unresolved D. V shed 6 bases and J shed 2 bases, with 10 bases lying between them. Germline V gene data show CDR1 as LNHDA and CDR2 as SQIVND (reference sequence). The CDR3 is 14 amino acids. CDR3 loop: CASRRGENTGELFF. CDR3 coding DNA: TGTGCCAGTAGGAGAGGTGAAAACACCGGGGAGCTGTTTTTT.

This clonotype was seen repeatedly, ten times or more. The rearrangement uses TRBV6-1 and TRBJ1-1; TRBD1 matches 7 bases. Trimming removed 6 bases from V and 4 bases from J; junction bases left unmatched: 5. From germline, CDR1 is MNHNS and CDR2 SASEGT. The CDR3 consists of 13 residues. CDR3 residues: CASRATGPTEAFF. The CDR3 region has the DNA TGTGCCAGCAGGGCGACAGGGCCCACTGAAGCTTTCTTT.

This clonotype showed up many times. The J gene is TRBJ2-5, the V gene TRBV7-2; 7 bases fit TRBD2. Germline loops: CDR1 SGHTA, CDR2 FQGNSA. CDR3 length: 15 residues. J gave up 4 bases and V 7 bases, and 12 bases lay outside the gene matches. The CDR3 reads CASTRQRGVVETQYF. CDR3 in DNA: TGTGCCAGCACCCGCCAGCGGGGAGTTGTAGAGACCCAGTACTTC.

This clonotype was detected ten times or more. The genes are TRBV6-2 or TRBV6-3 and TRBJ2-2, with 10 bases aligning to TRBD1. The CDR3 has 15 residues. The germline V gene has CDR1 MNHEY and CDR2 SVGEGT. Trimming removed 2 bases from V and 5 bases from J; junction bases left unmatched: 2. In DNA, the CDR3 is TGTGCCAGCAGTTACCGACAGGGGGCAACCGGGGAGCTGTTTTTT. Amino acid sequence: CASSYRQGATGELFF.